This T cell receptor (beta chain) was sequenced during a study of T cells in Graves' hyperthyroidism and ophthalmopathy. Points from the study as a whole: Blood also held most thyroid clonotypes expanded beyond 0.001.

With regard to this clonotype: The antigen is not known.

It was RNA transcripts that yielded the amplified TCR beta CDR3 regions. A first-round RT-PCR of the TCR CDR3 used the HTBI primer set. Via MiXCR, TCRdb re-called the multiplex PCR reads, giving one row per CDR3 protein. The repertoire holds hundreds of thousands of distinct CDR3 sequences, with about 15% as singletons. Trimming cost V 5 bases and J 0 bases, with 14 bases left between them. The CDR3 contains 15 residues. CDR1 is LGHDT and CDR2 is YNNKEL in the germline V gene (reference sequence). Sequencing was performed on blood. This TCR derives from a man in his late teens or twenties with Graves' ophthalmopathy. J is TRBJ2-7 and V is TRBV3-1, with D perhaps TRBD1 or TRBD2 (6 bases each). Here the CDR3 reads CASSVGGDLSYEQYF. DNA for the CDR3: TGTGCCAGCAGCGTCGGGGGCGACCTCTCCTACGAGCAGTACTTC.